This is a list of T cell receptor beta chains from one sample in a study of OX40 agonist ivuxolimab in advanced cancers. Produced via immunoSEQ multiplex PCR; TCRdb's table is partial and in-frame only. The profile shows tens of thousands of clones, approximately 79% of them singletons. Sequencing used CD4+ or CD8+ T cells sorted from blood, obtained in a trial of the OX40 agonist ivuxolimab. These receptors came from an adult with an advanced solid tumor such as melanoma, head and neck, liver or kidney cancer. Both conserved end residues are part of each CDR3. The D gene is left open where the match is weak. Some rows have no size entry. The others give once, few or many, or a class for an expanded clone.

d_gene: TRBD1; v_gene: TRBV10-1; abundance: .; j_gene: TRBJ1-5; CDR3aa: CASIGPDRGRDRNQPQHF; CDR3nt: TGCGCCAGCATAGGCCCGGACAGGGGGCGAGATCGCAATCAGCCCCAGCATTTT
d_gene: TRBD2; v_gene: TRBV4-1; abundance: few; j_gene: TRBJ2-6; CDR3aa: CASSDSGARSGANVLTF; CDR3nt: TGCGCCAGCAGCGACAGCGGGGCCAGATCTGGGGCCAACGTCCTGACTTTC
d_gene: .; v_gene: TRBV5-1; abundance: .; j_gene: TRBJ2-1; CDR3aa: CASSLATTYNEQFF; CDR3nt: TGCGCCAGCAGCTTGGCCACTACCTACAATGAGCAGTTCTTC
d_gene: TRBD2; v_gene: TRBV28; abundance: .; j_gene: TRBJ2-6; CDR3aa: CASSLGLAGGGASGNVLTF; CDR3nt: TGTGCCAGCAGCCTGGGACTAGCGGGGGGTGGGGCCTCGGGCAACGTCCTGACTTTC
d_gene: .; v_gene: TRBV6-5; abundance: .; j_gene: TRBJ1-3; CDR3aa: CASSYRGPGNTIYF; CDR3nt: TGTGCCAGCAGTTACAGAGGCCCCGGAAACACCATATATTTT
d_gene: TRBD1; v_gene: TRBV7-8; abundance: .; j_gene: TRBJ1-4; CDR3aa: CASSLLNRDSEKLFF; CDR3nt: TGTGCCAGCAGCTTGCTTAATAGGGACAGCGAAAAACTGTTTTTT
d_gene: .; v_gene: TRBV19; abundance: .; j_gene: TRBJ2-2; CDR3aa: CASSLTSTGELFF; CDR3nt: TGTGCCAGTAGTCTAACTAGCACCGGGGAGCTGTTTTTT
d_gene: .; v_gene: TRBV5-4; abundance: .; j_gene: TRBJ2-2; CDR3aa: CASRIGSELFF; CDR3nt: TGTGCCAGCAGGATCGGAAGTGAGCTGTTTTTT
d_gene: .; v_gene: TRBV25-1; abundance: .; j_gene: TRBJ2-7; CDR3aa: CASSEYPREQYF; CDR3nt: TGTGCCAGCAGTGAATATCCTCGCGAGCAGTACTTC
d_gene: TRBD1; v_gene: TRBV2; abundance: .; j_gene: TRBJ1-1; CDR3aa: CASRDREAFF; CDR3nt: TGTGCCAGCAGGGACAGGGAAGCTTTCTTT
d_gene: TRBD1; v_gene: TRBV11-2; abundance: .; j_gene: TRBJ2-6; CDR3aa: CASSHSLQGATGANVLTF; CDR3nt: TGTGCCAGCAGCCATAGTTTACAGGGGGCCACTGGGGCCAACGTCCTGACTTTC
d_gene: .; v_gene: TRBV7-9; abundance: .; j_gene: TRBJ2-5; CDR3aa: CASSANSGQGQETQYF; CDR3nt: TGTGCCAGCAGCGCCAATTCCGGGCAGGGACAAGAGACCCAGTACTTC
d_gene: TRBD2; v_gene: TRBV10-3; abundance: medium-sized; j_gene: TRBJ2-7; CDR3aa: CAISDAGETYEQYF; CDR3nt: TGTGCCATCAGTGATGCGGGGGAGACCTACGAGCAGTACTTC
d_gene: .; v_gene: TRBV5-1; abundance: few; j_gene: TRBJ1-2; CDR3aa: CASSLGYRSQTSNYGYTF; CDR3nt: TGCGCCAGCAGCTTGGGGTACAGGAGCCAAACTTCTAACTATGGCTACACCTTC
d_gene: TRBD2; v_gene: TRBV7-7; abundance: .; j_gene: TRBJ2-5; CDR3aa: CASSEGLAPSETQYF; CDR3nt: TGTGCTAGCAGCGAGGGACTAGCGCCTTCCGAGACCCAGTACTTC
d_gene: TRBD1; v_gene: TRBV27; abundance: .; j_gene: TRBJ2-7; CDR3aa: CASSMSRNRGYEQYF; CDR3nt: TGTGCCAGCAGTATGTCGCGGAACAGGGGCTACGAGCAGTACTTC
d_gene: TRBD1; v_gene: TRBV28; abundance: .; j_gene: TRBJ2-7; CDR3aa: CASSLPETGQEIYEQYF; CDR3nt: TGTGCCAGCAGTTTGCCTGAGACGGGACAGGAGATCTACGAGCAGTACTTC
d_gene: .; v_gene: TRBV9; abundance: medium-sized; j_gene: TRBJ1-1; CDR3aa: CASSVEGFGGESQTF; CDR3nt: TGTGCCAGCAGCGTAGAGGGATTCGGGGGAGAGTCCCAAACCTTT
d_gene: TRBD1; v_gene: TRBV7-2; abundance: few; j_gene: TRBJ2-7; CDR3aa: CASSEDRTHSYEQYF; CDR3nt: TGTGCCAGCAGCGAGGACAGGACCCACTCCTACGAGCAGTACTTC
d_gene: .; v_gene: TRBV5-8; abundance: .; j_gene: TRBJ1-5; CDR3aa: CASSLARESNQPQHF; CDR3nt: TGTGCCAGCAGCTTGGCCCGGGAGAGCAATCAGCCCCAGCATTTT
d_gene: TRBD1; v_gene: TRBV19; abundance: .; j_gene: TRBJ2-7; CDR3aa: CASSARQGVLDEQYF; CDR3nt: TGTGCCAGTAGTGCCCGACAGGGGGTCTTGGACGAGCAGTACTTC
d_gene: .; v_gene: TRBV5-4; abundance: .; j_gene: TRBJ1-1; CDR3aa: CASTYTSGKAFF; CDR3nt: TGTGCCAGCACTTATACGAGCGGGAAAGCTTTCTTT
d_gene: .; v_gene: TRBV9; abundance: .; j_gene: TRBJ2-2; CDR3aa: CASSVGSGELFF; CDR3nt: TGTGCCAGCAGCGTAGGGAGCGGGGAGCTGTTTTTT
d_gene: TRBD1; v_gene: TRBV9; abundance: .; j_gene: TRBJ1-5; CDR3aa: CASSLGDRGPYSNQPQHF; CDR3nt: TGTGCCAGCTCCCTTGGGGACAGGGGGCCCTATAGCAATCAGCCCCAGCATTTT
d_gene: .; v_gene: TRBV5-4; abundance: .; j_gene: TRBJ2-5; CDR3aa: CASSLAARSQETQYF; CDR3nt: TGTGCCAGCAGCTTGGCCGCGAGGTCCCAAGAGACCCAGTACTTC
d_gene: .; v_gene: TRBV28; abundance: .; j_gene: TRBJ1-3; CDR3aa: CASSTTTSSGNTIYF; CDR3nt: TGTGCCAGCAGTACGACCACTTCCTCTGGAAACACCATATATTTT
d_gene: .; v_gene: TRBV28; abundance: .; j_gene: TRBJ1-4; CDR3aa: CASSFKGINEKLFF; CDR3nt: TGTGCCAGCAGTTTTAAGGGGATTAATGAAAAACTGTTTTTT
d_gene: .; v_gene: TRBV29-1; abundance: .; j_gene: TRBJ2-7; CDR3aa: CSVVGDNTNYEQYF; CDR3nt: TGCAGCGTTGTGGGTGATAACACTAACTACGAGCAGTACTTC
d_gene: TRBD1; v_gene: TRBV19; abundance: .; j_gene: TRBJ2-2; CDR3aa: CASISWRQGDTNTGELFF; CDR3nt: TGTGCCAGTATTTCATGGAGACAGGGGGACACGAACACCGGGGAGCTGTTTTTT
d_gene: .; v_gene: TRBV7-8; abundance: .; j_gene: TRBJ2-7; CDR3aa: CASSPFRGQGYEQYF; CDR3nt: TGTGCCAGCAGCCCCTTCCGGGGTCAAGGCTACGAGCAGTACTTC
d_gene: .; v_gene: TRBV10-3; abundance: few; j_gene: TRBJ2-7; CDR3aa: CAIRDRDYHYEQYF; CDR3nt: TGTGCCATCAGGGACAGGGACTATCACTACGAGCAGTACTTC
d_gene: .; v_gene: TRBV12-5; abundance: .; j_gene: TRBJ1-1; CDR3aa: CASGLGAGTEAFF; CDR3nt: TGTGCTAGTGGTTTGGGGGCCGGGACTGAAGCTTTCTTT
d_gene: .; v_gene: TRBV9; abundance: .; j_gene: TRBJ1-5; CDR3aa: CASSVGFPNQPQHF; CDR3nt: TGTGCCAGCAGCGTTGGATTTCCCAATCAGCCCCAGCATTTT
d_gene: TRBD1; v_gene: TRBV10-3; abundance: .; j_gene: TRBJ2-7; CDR3aa: CAIKPGQGGEQYF; CDR3nt: TGTGCCATCAAACCGGGACAGGGTGGCGAGCAGTACTTC
d_gene: .; v_gene: TRBV11-2; abundance: .; j_gene: TRBJ2-7; CDR3aa: CASSLRPDEQYF; CDR3nt: TGTGCCAGCAGCTTGAGACCAGACGAGCAGTACTTC
d_gene: .; v_gene: TRBV27; abundance: .; j_gene: TRBJ2-2; CDR3aa: CASLKGAGTGELFF; CDR3nt: TGTGCCAGCCTAAAGGGGGCGGGAACCGGGGAGCTGTTTTTT
d_gene: .; v_gene: TRBV9; abundance: .; j_gene: TRBJ2-7; CDR3aa: CASSVDLSYEQYF; CDR3nt: TGTGCCAGCAGCGTAGATCTCTCCTACGAGCAGTACTTC
d_gene: TRBD2; v_gene: TRBV28; abundance: .; j_gene: TRBJ2-5; CDR3aa: CASSFLGGETQYF; CDR3nt: TGTGCCAGCAGTTTTTTGGGAGGGGAGACCCAGTACTTC
d_gene: .; v_gene: TRBV13; abundance: once; j_gene: TRBJ2-5; CDR3aa: CASSPRRAYQETQYF; CDR3nt: TGTGCCAGCAGCCCCCGACGAGCGTACCAAGAGACCCAGTACTTC
d_gene: TRBD1; v_gene: TRBV4-1; abundance: .; j_gene: TRBJ2-7; CDR3aa: CASSYQTGAPYEQYF; CDR3nt: TGCGCCAGCAGCTACCAGACAGGGGCCCCCTACGAGCAGTACTTC
d_gene: TRBD1; v_gene: TRBV27; abundance: .; j_gene: TRBJ2-7; CDR3aa: CASSPRTGHYEQYF; CDR3nt: TGTGCCAGCAGTCCCCGGACAGGCCACTACGAGCAGTACTTC
d_gene: .; v_gene: TRBV7-9; abundance: .; j_gene: TRBJ2-5; CDR3aa: CASSSLTARTQYF; CDR3nt: TGTGCCAGCAGCTCCCTAACTGCGCGGACCCAGTACTTC
d_gene: .; v_gene: TRBV18; abundance: .; j_gene: TRBJ2-3; CDR3aa: CASSPGGTLEGKLNTDTQYF; CDR3nt: TGTGCCAGCTCACCCGGAGGGACCCTCGAAGGAAAACTTAACACAGATACGCAGTATTTT
d_gene: .; v_gene: TRBV19; abundance: few; j_gene: TRBJ2-5; CDR3aa: CASSIGVFQETQYF; CDR3nt: TGTGCCAGTAGTATAGGAGTCTTCCAAGAGACCCAGTACTTC
d_gene: TRBD1; v_gene: TRBV5-1; abundance: .; j_gene: TRBJ2-7; CDR3aa: CASSGRQGAVMGEQYF; CDR3nt: TGCGCCAGCAGCGGCCGACAGGGGGCCGTAATGGGTGAGCAGTACTTC